The 29 T cell receptor beta chains reported below all come from one sample, sequenced in a study of T cell responses to AZD1222 COVID-19 vaccine. Assay: immunoSEQ multiplex PCR; the TCRdb copy retains only in-frame clones and omits some. The data show approximately 150,000 clones, 94% seen once. The source material was peripheral blood, sampled on day 0 of AZD1222 vaccination. The source is an adult in good health.

The rearrangement joins TRBV13 to TRBJ1-2, with D perhaps matching TRBD1 (5 bases). The CDR3 is 16 residues long. Germline V CDR1 and CDR2: PRHDT, FYEKMQ (reference sequence). The V gene lost 1 base and the J gene lost 4 bases, with 16 bases spanning the gap. The CDR3 sequence: CASSLADGGGTYGYTF. CDR3 coding DNA: TGTGCCAGCAGCTTAGCCGACGGGGGAGGGACCTATGGCTACACCTTC.

This clone appeared once. The genes are TRBV4-1 and TRBJ1-1; the D gene is possibly TRBD1 (5 bases). Germline loops: CDR1 MGHRA, CDR2 YSYEKL. This CDR3 spans 15 amino acids. V gave up 1 base and J gave up 5 bases, with 14 bases separating them. The CDR3 reads CASSQVVVGRTEAFF. The DNA for the CDR3 is TGCGCCAGCAGCCAAGTAGTAGTGGGGCGGACTGAAGCTTTCTTT.

This clone has only one observation. The chain links TRBV6-1 to TRBJ2-3; perhaps TRBD1 as D (5 bases). Trimming stripped 3 bases from V and 13 bases from J, with 17 bases between. The CDR3 sequence is 13 residues long. The V gene's germline CDR1 is MNHNS and CDR2 SASEGT. The chain's CDR3 is CASSDTPGPHEYF. The CDR3 DNA reads as TGTGCCAGCAGTGATACCCCAGGGCCACACGAGTATTTT.

The rearrangement links TRBV4-1 to TRBJ2-1; D gene uncertain. This CDR3 region has 16 residues. Germline V gene data show CDR1 as MGHRA and CDR2 as YSYEKL. V dropped 0 bases and J dropped 6 bases, with 15 bases sitting between them. CDR3 DNA sequence: TGCGCCAGCAGCCAAGAAAACCGAAGACTCTCCAATGAGCAGTTCTTC. It specifies CASSQENRRLSNEQFF.

This chain's CDR3 is CASSQARTF. The CDR3 coding sequence is TGCGCCAGCAGCCAAGCGAGAACCTTC. The chain links TRBV4-1 to TRBJ1-2; D is uncertain. Per germline, CDR1 MGHRA and CDR2 YSYEKL. The germline V and J ends were trimmed by 1 base and 14 bases, with 5 bases remaining between them. The CDR3 runs 9 residues.

The rearrangement links TRBV9 to TRBJ2-2, with D uncertain. Germline assignment: CDR1 SGDLS and CDR2 YYNGEE. V shed 5 bases and J shed 4 bases, with 9 bases lying between them. There are 13 residues in the CDR3. The CDR3 nucleotides read TGTGCCAGCAGTTCAGTCGGCACCGGGGAGCTGTTTTTT. The encoded protein is CASSSVGTGELFF.

The genes are TRBV25-1 and TRBJ2-1, with 8 positions matching TRBD2. Germline CDR1 reads MGHDK; CDR2 reads SYGVNS. This CDR3 spans 13 amino acids. Germline trimming cut 9 bases from V and 1 base from J; bases unmatched to any gene: 2. The CDR3 spells CASIAGSYNEQFF. The CDR3 coding sequence is TGTGCCAGTATAGCGGGATCCTACAATGAGCAGTTCTTC. Variable domain in full (rest from reference TRBV25-1 and TRBJ2-1): EADIYQTPRYLVIGTGKKITLECSQTMGHDKMYWYQQDPGMELHLIHYSYGVNSTEKGDLSSESTVSRIRTEHFPLTLESARPSHTSQYLCASIAGSYNEQFFGPGTRLTVL.

The chain has TRBV11-2 and TRBJ2-6; D is unresolved. Trimming shortened V by 5 bases and J by 1 base, and 9 bases separated the two germline ends. This CDR3 is 15 amino acids long. CDR1 and CDR2 (germline): SGHAT, FQNNGV. The CDR3 coding sequence is TGTGCCAGCAGCGCCCTCCGTTCTGGGGCCAACGTCCTGACTTTC. Amino acids: CASSALRSGANVLTF.

The chain combines TRBV28 with TRBJ1-2, with D tentatively TRBD1 (5 bases). V was cut by 3 bases and J by 8 bases, with 19 bases left in between. The CDR3 has 15 amino acids. Germline assignment: CDR1 MDHEN and CDR2 SYDVKM. The CDR3 DNA sequence: TGTGCCAGCAGTTTCGGGGGGGGAAACCTTAGGGGCTACACCTTC. Its protein is CASSFGGGNLRGYTF.

The rearrangement joins TRBV4-3 to TRBJ2-2; D is uncertain. The CDR3 has 12 residues. Germline CDR1 reads LGHNA; CDR2 reads YSLEER. V was cut by 0 bases and J by 6 bases, with 2 bases left in between. The CDR3 loop reads CASSQEAGELFF. DNA for the CDR3: TGCGCCAGCAGCCAAGAAGCCGGGGAGCTGTTTTTT.

The chain combines TRBV27 with TRBJ2-2, with no clear D. This CDR3 spans 13 amino acids. Germline V CDR1 and CDR2: MNHEY, SMNVEV (reference sequence). The V and J ends lost 8 bases and 5 bases respectively, with 12 bases between them. The CDR3 reads CASGLGTTGELFF. In DNA, the CDR3 is TGTGCCAGCGGGTTGGGCACGACCGGGGAGCTGTTTTTT.

The V and J genes are TRBV29-1 and TRBJ2-3; 11 positions agree with TRBD1. Germline CDR1 reads SQVTM; CDR2 reads ANQGSEA. V was pared by 7 bases and J by 2 bases, with 5 bases of the junction left unmatched. The CDR3 totals 14 residues. The CDR3 protein is CSGRDRGDTDTQYF. Written as DNA, the CDR3 is TGCAGCGGAAGGGACAGGGGGGACACAGATACGCAGTATTTT.

The V call is TRBV3-1 (or the pseudogene TRBV3-2), the J call TRBJ1-3; D is uncertain. The CDR3 consists of 17 residues. Germline V lookup: CDR1 LGHDT, CDR2 YNNKEL (reference sequence). Trimming took off 0 bases at V and 2 bases at J, with 14 bases between the two ends. This CDR3 reads CASSQDVTNWAGNTIYF. For the CDR3, the DNA is TGTGCCAGCAGCCAAGATGTGACCAACTGGGCTGGAAACACCATATATTTT.

The rearrangement links TRBV6-1 to TRBJ1-3; possible D gene TRBD1, 6 bases. The CDR3 spans 17 residues. Germline lookup yields CDR1 MNHNS and CDR2 SASEGT. Trimming took 2 bases from V and 2 from J, leaving 16 bases between them. The CDR3 loop reads CASSEPPTGFPGNTIYF. CDR3 DNA sequence: TGTGCCAGCAGTGAACCCCCGACAGGCTTCCCTGGAAACACCATATATTTT.

Only one count was recorded for this clone. The chain carries TRBV30 and TRBJ2-1, with 7 positions matching TRBD2. Germline loops: CDR1 GTSNPN, CDR2 SVGIG (reference sequence). This CDR3 is 13 amino acids long. The V and J ends lost 2 bases and 3 bases, in that order; junction bases with no gene match: 1. The CDR3 loop is CAWSSGVYNEQFF. As DNA, the CDR3 is TGTGCCTGGAGTAGCGGGGTCTACAATGAGCAGTTCTTC.

Of note for this clone: Other DNA sequences in this sample translate to the same CDR3. The chain uses TRBV19 and TRBJ1-6; D is undetermined. The CDR3 contains 13 residues. Germline assignment: CDR1 LNHDA and CDR2 SQIVND (reference sequence). V was trimmed by 3 bases and J by 8 bases, leaving 8 bases between them. This chain's CDR3 is CASSIERDSPLHF. In DNA, the CDR3 is TGTGCCAGTAGTATCGAAAGAGATTCACCCCTCCACTTT.

The V call is TRBV21-1, the J call TRBJ2-7; the tabulated D call, TRBD2, remains unverified against the DNA. TRBV21-1 is marked as a pseudogene. This CDR3 spans 20 amino acids. CDR3: CASSSQKDPGTSGRAYEQYV. In DNA, the CDR3 is TGTGCCAGCAGCTCTCAAAAAGACCCCGGGACTAGCGGGAGGGCGTACGAGCAGTACGTC.

The chain joins TRBV10-3 to TRBJ2-2; D is possibly TRBD1 (5 bases). Between the trimmed V and J ends, which lost 2 bases and 1 base, there was a span of 5 bases. Germline lookup yields CDR1 ENHRY and CDR2 SYGVKD. This CDR3 contains 14 residues. The CDR3 region is CAISEDRNTGELFF. CDR3 in DNA: TGTGCCATCAGTGAGGACAGGAACACCGGGGAGCTGTTTTTT.

This sequence joins TRBV6-1 and TRBJ1-2, with unresolved D. The CDR3 is 12 amino acids. CDR1 is MNHNS, CDR2 SASEGT, per germline. V was shortened by 2 bases and J by 3 bases, with 4 bases between the two germline ends. The DNA for the CDR3 is TGTGCCAGCAGTGAAAAGTACTATGGCTACACCTTC. Protein sequence: CASSEKYYGYTF.

This clone has just a few counts. CDR3 in amino acids: CASRGASGVSNQPQHF. The CDR3 nucleotides are TGTGCCAGCAGGGGGGCGTCGGGGGTGAGCAATCAGCCCCAGCATTTT. This chain uses TRBV2 with TRBJ1-5; D is possibly TRBD1 (6 bases). V dropped 6 bases and J dropped 1 base, with 16 bases sitting between them. Per germline, CDR1 SNHLY and CDR2 FYNNEI. CDR3 length equals 16 residues.

The chain couples TRBV9 to TRBJ2-2; a weak D match, TRBD2 (7 bases). The CDR3 is 16 amino acids. Germline CDR1 reads SGDLS; CDR2 reads YYNGEE. V dropped 2 bases and J dropped 1 base, with 12 bases sitting between them. The CDR3: CASSVFGGQNTGELFF. CDR3 nucleotide sequence: TGTGCCAGCAGCGTGTTCGGGGGGCAGAACACCGGGGAGCTGTTTTTT.

The J gene is TRBJ1-1, the V gene TRBV7-9; 7 bases are a match to TRBD1. Looked up from germline, CDR1 is SEHNR and CDR2 is FQNEAQ (reference sequence). The CDR3 consists of 14 residues. Trimming cost V 5 bases and J 3 bases; bases outside gene matches: 6. DNA for the CDR3: TGTGCCAGCAGCCCCGGACAGGTCGACACTGAAGCTTTCTTT. This gives the protein CASSPGQVDTEAFF. Supplemented by reference TRBV7-9 and TRBJ1-1, the full variable domain reads DTGVSQNPRHKITKRGQNVTFRCDPISEHNRLYWYRQTLGQGPEFLTYFQNEAQLEKSRLLSDRFSAERPKGSFSTLEIQRTEQGDSAMYLCASSPGQVDTEAFFGQGTRLTVV.

The chain recombines TRBV12-3 or TRBV12-4 with TRBJ1-1; possible D gene TRBD1, 5 bases. This CDR3 has 12 residues. Trimming took 8 bases from V and 5 from J, leaving 12 bases between them. The CDR3 DNA is TGTGCCAGCGCCCCCCGGGGGACTGAAGCTTTCTTT. Its protein is CASAPRGTEAFF.

As regards this clone: Other DNA sequences of this sample code for an identical CDR3. This chain links TRBV2 with TRBJ1-5; perhaps TRBD1 as D (6 bases). The germline CDR1 and CDR2 sequences are SNHLY and FYNNEI. This CDR3 region has 14 residues. V dropped 1 base and J dropped 2 bases, with 6 bases sitting between them. The CDR3 DNA is TGTGCCAGCAGTGAAGGACAGGGCAATCAGCCCCAGCATTTT. This codes for CASSEGQGNQPQHF.

The rearrangement uses TRBV5-1 and TRBJ2-5; the match to TRBD2 covers 7 bases. The ends lost 4 bases at V and 4 bases at J; junction bases unmatched: 13. Germline V gives CDR1 SGHRS, CDR2 YFSETQ. The CDR3 sequence is 16 residues long. CDR3 in DNA: TGCGCCAGCAGCCAACGGGGGGTAAACGGTCCAGAGACCCAGTACTTC. Protein: CASSQRGVNGPETQYF.

The chain links TRBV24-1 to TRBJ1-1, with no clear D. The CDR3 runs 15 residues. Trimming cost V 2 bases and J 0 bases, with 9 bases left between them. Per the germline V gene, CDR1 is KGHDR and CDR2 is SFDVKD. The CDR3 region has the DNA TGTGCCACCAGTGATTGTCGTGAGCTGAACACTGAAGCTTTCTTT. Amino acids: CATSDCRELNTEAFF.

The V and J genes are TRBV12-3 or TRBV12-4 and TRBJ2-5, with 10 bases lining up with TRBD2. CDR3 length: 12 amino acids. J gave up 5 bases and V 9 bases, and 3 bases lay outside the gene matches. In DNA form, the CDR3 reads TGTGCCAGTCTAGCGGGGGACGAGACCCAGTACTTC. Protein product: CASLAGDETQYF.

The V and J genes are TRBV10-3 and TRBJ1-5; 7 nucleotides agree with TRBD1. Trimming at V came to 1 base and at J to 1 base, leaving 4 bases not matched to a gene. The CDR3 loop spans 16 amino acids. The germline gives CDR1 ENHRY, CDR2 SYGVKD. The CDR3, as DNA: TGTGCCATCAGTGAGTTCCCAGGGGGGAGCAATCAGCCCCAGCATTTT. Protein: CAISEFPGGSNQPQHF.

The chain recombines TRBV4-3 with TRBJ2-3; the match to TRBD2 covers 8 bases. Germline V gene lookup returns CDR1 LGHNA and CDR2 YSLEER. The CDR3 is 16 residues long. Trimming removed 8 bases from V and 1 base from J; junction bases left unmatched: 11. Here the CDR3 DNA reads TGCGCCAGCGGGACGAGGCTAGCGGGTGGCACAGATACGCAGTATTTT. Its translation: CASGTRLAGGTDTQYF.